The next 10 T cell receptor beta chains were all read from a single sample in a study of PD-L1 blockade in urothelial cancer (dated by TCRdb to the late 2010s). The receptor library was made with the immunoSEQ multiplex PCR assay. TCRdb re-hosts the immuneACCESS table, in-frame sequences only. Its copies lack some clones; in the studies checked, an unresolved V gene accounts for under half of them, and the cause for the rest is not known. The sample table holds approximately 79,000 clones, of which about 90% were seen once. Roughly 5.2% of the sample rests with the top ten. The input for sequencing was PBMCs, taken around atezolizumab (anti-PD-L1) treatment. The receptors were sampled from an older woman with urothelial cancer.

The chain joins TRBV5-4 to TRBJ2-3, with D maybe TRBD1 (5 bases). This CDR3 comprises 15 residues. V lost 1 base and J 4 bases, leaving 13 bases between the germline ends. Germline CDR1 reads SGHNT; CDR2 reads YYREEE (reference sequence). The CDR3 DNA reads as TGTGCCAGCAGCTTGACAGGCGGTGGCGCAGATACGCAGTATTTT. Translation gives CASSLTGGGADTQYF.

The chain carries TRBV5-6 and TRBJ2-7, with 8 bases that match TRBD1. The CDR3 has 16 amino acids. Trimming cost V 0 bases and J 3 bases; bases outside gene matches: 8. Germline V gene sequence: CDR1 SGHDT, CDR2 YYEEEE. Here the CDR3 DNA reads TGTGCCAGCAGCTTGGCCCCGGGACAGGTTAGCTACGAGCAGTACTTC. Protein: CASSLAPGQVSYEQYF.

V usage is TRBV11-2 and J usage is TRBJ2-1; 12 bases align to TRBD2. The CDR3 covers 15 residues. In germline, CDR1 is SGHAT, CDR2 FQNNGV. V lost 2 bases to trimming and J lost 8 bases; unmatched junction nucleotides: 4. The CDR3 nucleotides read TGTGCCAGCAGCTTATCCCTAGCGGGAGGGGATGAGCAGTTCTTC. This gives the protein CASSLSLAGGDEQFF.

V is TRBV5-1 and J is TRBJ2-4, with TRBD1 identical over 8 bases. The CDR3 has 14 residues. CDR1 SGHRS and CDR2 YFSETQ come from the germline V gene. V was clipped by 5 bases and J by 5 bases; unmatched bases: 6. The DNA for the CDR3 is TGCGCCAGCAGTCTCTCAGGGGGCCAAAACATTCAGTACTTC. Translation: CASSLSGGQNIQYF. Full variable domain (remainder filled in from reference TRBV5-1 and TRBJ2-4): KAGVTQTPRYLIKTRGQQVTLSCSPISGHRSVSWYQQTPGQGLQFLFEYFSETQRNKGNFPGRFSGRQFSNSRSEMNVSTLELGDSALYLCASSLSGGQNIQYFGAGTRLSVL.

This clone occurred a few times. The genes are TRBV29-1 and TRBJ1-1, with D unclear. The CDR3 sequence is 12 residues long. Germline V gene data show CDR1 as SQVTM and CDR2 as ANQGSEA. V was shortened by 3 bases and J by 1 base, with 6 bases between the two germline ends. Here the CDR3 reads CSVEFRNTEAFF. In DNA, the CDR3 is TGCAGCGTTGAGTTCAGGAACACTGAAGCTTTCTTT.

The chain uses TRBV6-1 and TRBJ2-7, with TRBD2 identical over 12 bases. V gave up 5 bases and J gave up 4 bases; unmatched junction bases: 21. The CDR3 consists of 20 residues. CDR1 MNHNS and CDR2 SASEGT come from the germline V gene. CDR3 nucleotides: TGTGCCAGCAGTCAAGAGGGATTGGGTCTAGCGGGAGGGGCTTCTTACGAGCAGTACTTC. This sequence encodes CASSQEGLGLAGGASYEQYF.

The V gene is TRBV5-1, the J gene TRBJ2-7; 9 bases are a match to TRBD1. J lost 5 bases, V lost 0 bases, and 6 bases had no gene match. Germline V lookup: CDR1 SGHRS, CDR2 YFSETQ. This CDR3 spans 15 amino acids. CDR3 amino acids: CASSLAGTGRDEQYF. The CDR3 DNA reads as TGCGCCAGCAGCTTGGCCGGGACAGGGAGGGACGAGCAGTACTTC.

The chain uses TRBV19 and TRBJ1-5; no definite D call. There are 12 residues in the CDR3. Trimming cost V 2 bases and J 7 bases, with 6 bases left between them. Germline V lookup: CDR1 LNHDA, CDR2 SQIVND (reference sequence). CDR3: CASSISEQPQHF. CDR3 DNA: TGTGCCAGTAGTATAAGTGAGCAGCCCCAGCATTTT.

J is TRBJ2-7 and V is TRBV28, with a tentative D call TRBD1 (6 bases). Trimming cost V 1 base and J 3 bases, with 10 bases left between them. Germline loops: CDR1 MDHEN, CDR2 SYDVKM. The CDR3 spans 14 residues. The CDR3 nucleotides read TGTGCCAGCAGTTTATTGAGGGGGAACTACGAGCAGTACTTC. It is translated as CASSLLRGNYEQYF.

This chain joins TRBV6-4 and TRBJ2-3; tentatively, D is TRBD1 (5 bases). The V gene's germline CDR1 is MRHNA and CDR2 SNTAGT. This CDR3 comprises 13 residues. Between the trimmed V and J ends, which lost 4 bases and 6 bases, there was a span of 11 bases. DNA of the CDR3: TGTGCCAGCAGTGCCAGGGCGTGGGATACGCAGTATTTT. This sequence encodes CASSARAWDTQYF.